The 27 T cell receptor beta chains listed next were all sequenced from one sample in a study of patients and donors after allogeneic stem cell transplantation. Via MiXCR, TCRdb re-called the RT-PCR reads, giving one row per CDR3 protein. The table has just under 20,000 distinct CDR3 sequences, 4.5% to 6% seen once. Sequenced material: blood, either unsorted or a sorted T cell fraction (not recorded which). The receptor set was obtained from a human donor who was either an allogeneic HSCT recipient or a stem cell or donor lymphocyte infusion donor (not recorded which). It is not recorded whose cells these are; they may come from a transplant donor.

Only a few counts were recorded for this clonotype. The chain combines TRBV11-2 with TRBJ1-6; D possibly corresponds to TRBD1 (6 bases). The germline CDR1 and CDR2 sequences are SGHAT and FQNNGV. Between the trimmed V and J ends, which lost 5 bases and 7 bases, there was a span of 15 bases. There are 15 residues in the CDR3. The CDR3 DNA follows: TGTGCCAGCAGCGCCCCAGGGGATAGAAATTCACCCCTCCACTTT. Translation gives CASSAPGDRNSPLHF.

In its sample, this clonotype ranks as medium-sized. The chain is built from TRBV13 and TRBJ1-2, with 8 bases fitting TRBD1. This CDR3 comprises 16 residues. The trim removed 10 bases at V and 4 bases at J, leaving 17 bases unmatched. Germline V lookup: CDR1 PRHDT, CDR2 FYEKMQ (reference sequence). In DNA form, the CDR3 reads TGTGCCACCACCTCCCCGGACAGGGCTCTTGGCTATGGCTACACCTTC. Residues: CATTSPDRALGYGYTF.

This clonotype was recorded a few times. The chain links TRBV7-9 to TRBJ2-1; 14 bases agree with TRBD2. CDR3 length: 15 residues. Germline lookup yields CDR1 SEHNR and CDR2 FQNEAQ (reference sequence). After removal of 5 bases from V and 9 bases from J, the junction contained 6 bases not matched to a gene. CDR3 DNA sequence: TGTGCCAGCAGCCAGACTAGCGGGAGGGTTAGTGAGCAGTTCTTC. Translating gives CASSQTSGRVSEQFF.

At least ten counts were recorded for this clonotype. This chain connects TRBV5-1 to TRBJ1-1; 7 bases map to TRBD1. The CDR3 sequence is 14 residues long. The V and J ends lost 5 bases and 7 bases, in that order; junction bases with no gene match: 11. Germline CDR1 reads SGHRS; CDR2 reads YFSETQ. The CDR3 sequence is CASSLGTADFEAFF. DNA for the CDR3: TGCGCCAGCAGTCTTGGGACAGCGGACTTTGAAGCTTTCTTT.

Many counts were recorded for this clonotype. The chain links TRBV3-1 to TRBJ2-4; the D gene is possibly TRBD2 (6 bases). This CDR3 spans 13 amino acids. CDR1 LGHDT and CDR2 YNNKEL come from the germline V gene (reference sequence). V lost 3 bases to trimming and J lost 13 bases, with 16 bases between them. Written as DNA, the CDR3 is TGTGCCAGCAGCCACCGGGACTCGAGTAAACAGTACTTC. Its protein is CASSHRDSSKQYF.

This clonotype has a count of ten or more. J is TRBJ1-1 and V is TRBV29-1, with D maybe TRBD1 (5 bases). V was trimmed by 6 bases and J by 0 bases, leaving 17 bases between them. CDR3 length: 15 residues. Germline CDR1 reads SQVTM; CDR2 reads ANQGSEA. CDR3 loop: CSVKKAGGLNTEAFF. The CDR3 DNA reads as TGCAGCGTCAAAAAAGCGGGGGGGTTGAACACTGAAGCTTTCTTT.

Relative to its sample, this clonotype is medium-sized (0.01 to 0.1%). This sequence joins TRBV10-3 and TRBJ2-5; D not certain. Germline V gives CDR1 ENHRY, CDR2 SYGVKD. Trimming removed 8 bases from V and 1 base from J, with 23 bases in between. This CDR3 has 17 amino acids. CDR3: CAIRGYLNGRTQETQYF. CDR3 DNA sequence: TGTGCCATCCGCGGATATCTAAACGGGCGGACCCAAGAGACCCAGTACTTC.

Ten or more counts support this clonotype. V is TRBV24-1 and J is TRBJ2-1; tentative D call: TRBD2 (5 bases). The CDR3 covers 12 residues. Germline lookup yields CDR1 KGHDR and CDR2 SFDVKD. V was clipped by 3 bases and J by 10 bases, with 9 bases between them. This CDR3 reads CATSDELGEQFF. CDR3 nucleotides: TGTGCCACCAGTGATGAACTAGGGGAGCAGTTCTTC.

This clonotype appeared a few times. The genes are TRBV7-8 and TRBJ2-1; D gene unclear. Trimming removed 5 bases from V and 3 bases from J, with 8 bases in between. Germline CDR1 SGHVS, CDR2 FQNEAQ. The CDR3 extends over 13 amino acids. In DNA form, the CDR3 reads TGTGCCAGCAGCCCTACCAACTACAATGAGCAGTTCTTC. Its translation: CASSPTNYNEQFF. Based on the CDR3 plus reference TRBV7-8 and TRBJ2-1, the full variable domain is GAGVSQSPRYKVAKRGQDVALRCDPISGHVSLFWYQQALGQGPEFLTYFQNEAQLDKSGLPSDRFFAERPEGSVSTLKIQRTQQEDSAVYLCASSPTNYNEQFFGPGTRLTVL.

Many counts were recorded for this clonotype. V usage is TRBV5-1 and J usage is TRBJ1-1, with D possibly TRBD1 on 6 matching bases. Trimming shortened V by 4 bases and J by 3 bases, and 16 bases separated the two germline ends. Germline V CDR1 and CDR2: SGHRS, YFSETQ. The CDR3 has 15 residues. CDR3 in amino acids: CASSPTPNRDTEAFF. CDR3 nucleotide sequence: TGCGCCAGCAGCCCGACGCCCAACAGGGACACTGAAGCTTTCTTT.

This clonotype showed up many times. V usage is TRBV5-1 and J usage is TRBJ2-7, with a tentative D call TRBD1 (5 bases). Deletions cut 3 bases from V and 2 bases from J, with 12 bases between. In germline, CDR1 is SGHRS, CDR2 YFSETQ. The CDR3 contains 14 residues. The CDR3 protein is CASSWQGQTYEQYF. The CDR3 DNA reads as TGCGCCAGCAGCTGGCAGGGCCAAACCTACGAGCAGTACTTC. The whole variable domain, filled in from reference TRBV5-1 and TRBJ2-7, reads KAGVTQTPRYLIKTRGQQVTLSCSPISGHRSVSWYQQTPGQGLQFLFEYFSETQRNKGNFPGRFSGRQFSNSRSEMNVSTLELGDSALYLCASSWQGQTYEQYFGPGTRLTVT.

Sample share makes this clonotype large. This rearrangement joins TRBV7-9 to TRBJ2-3; the D is unclear. The CDR3 is made up of 13 amino acids. With 0 bases removed from V and 1 base from J, the gap between germline ends came to 2 bases. Germline V CDR1 and CDR2: SEHNR, FQNEAQ (reference sequence). The CDR3 sequence: CASSLARTDTQYF. The DNA for the CDR3 is TGTGCCAGCAGCTTAGCGCGCACAGATACGCAGTATTTT.

This clonotype was observed many times. The genes are TRBV11-2 and TRBJ2-1, with 9 positions matching TRBD1. The V and J ends lost 6 bases and 5 bases, in that order; junction bases with no gene match: 11. The V gene's germline CDR1 is SGHAT and CDR2 FQNNGV. The length of the CDR3 is 16 residues. CDR3 nucleotides: TGTGCCAGCAGTTTAATGTGGGGACAGGGAAACAATGAGCAGTTCTTC. Translating it yields CASSLMWGQGNNEQFF.

This clonotype appeared a few times. The chain uses TRBV7-9 and TRBJ2-7; D might be TRBD1 or TRBD2, each matching 5 bases. Between the trimmed V and J ends, which lost 1 base and 3 bases, there was a span of 7 bases. CDR1 and CDR2 from the germline V gene are SEHNR and FQNEAQ (reference sequence). This CDR3 region has 13 residues. The CDR3 DNA sequence: TGTGCCAGCAGCTTAGGTGGGGGCTACGAGCAGTACTTC. Protein: CASSLGGGYEQYF.

This clonotype appeared many times. This chain connects TRBV7-3 to TRBJ2-5; D is unresolved. CDR1 and CDR2 (germline): SGHTA, FQGTGA. With 2 bases removed from V and 5 bases from J, the gap between germline ends came to 12 bases. The CDR3 has 14 amino acids. This CDR3 reads CASSLLVGSETQYF. The DNA for the CDR3 is TGTGCCAGCAGCTTACTTGTAGGATCGGAGACCCAGTACTTC.

This clonotype came up many times. The chain joins TRBV2 to TRBJ2-1; D gene uncertain. This CDR3 region has 10 residues. The germline V gene has CDR1 SNHLY and CDR2 FYNNEI. V was shortened by 8 bases and J by 12 bases, with 11 bases between the two germline ends. The CDR3 nucleotides read TGTGCCAGCCGAGTGGAGAGGCAGTTCTTC. It specifies CASRVERQFF.

This clonotype was seen ten or more times. The genes are TRBV5-6 and TRBJ1-6; D gene ambiguous. The CDR3 is made up of 14 amino acids. Germline-derived CDR1 and CDR2 are SGHDT and YYEEEE. V dropped 0 bases and J dropped 7 bases, with 8 bases sitting between them. The chain's CDR3 is CASSLDSYNSPLHF. CDR3 sequence (DNA): TGTGCCAGCAGCTTGGACAGTTACAATTCACCCCTCCACTTT.

There are a few counts of this clonotype. V usage is TRBV18 and J usage is TRBJ2-5; no firm D call. Trimming shortened V by 0 bases and J by 1 base, and 6 bases separated the two germline ends. CDR1 and CDR2 from the germline V gene are KGHSH and LQKENI. This CDR3 spans 14 amino acids. The CDR3 bases are TGTGCCAGCTCACCACCCGGACCCCAAGAGACCCAGTACTTC. As protein: CASSPPGPQETQYF.

This clonotype was observed at least ten times. V gene TRBV7-3 combines with J gene TRBJ2-6; D gene ambiguous. The CDR3 is made up of 14 amino acids. The ends were cut back, 0 bases at V and 4 bases at J, with 4 bases in the middle. Germline V CDR1 and CDR2: SGHTA, FQGTGA. CDR3 protein: CASSLTHGANVLTF. The CDR3 DNA follows: TGTGCCAGCAGCTTAACGCACGGGGCCAACGTCCTGACTTTC. Supplemented by reference TRBV7-3 and TRBJ2-6, the full variable domain reads GAGVSQTPSNKVTEKGKYVELRCDPISGHTALYWYRQSLGQGPEFLIYFQGTGAADDSGLPNDRFFAVRPEGSVSTLKIQRTERGDSAVYLCASSLTHGANVLTFGAGSRLTVL.

This clonotype was detected ten times or more. This chain connects TRBV12-3 or TRBV12-4 to TRBJ2-1; 10 bases are shared with TRBD2. The CDR3 contains 15 residues. Trimming at V came to 5 bases and at J to 2 bases, leaving 3 bases not matched to a gene. This CDR3 is CASSLLAGAYNEQFF. DNA for the CDR3: TGTGCCAGCAGTCTTCTAGCGGGGGCCTACAATGAGCAGTTCTTC.

The chain combines TRBV12-3 or TRBV12-4 with TRBJ1-1, with D hard to call. CDR3 length equals 16 residues. V was trimmed by 2 bases and J by 0 bases, leaving 13 bases between them. CDR3 DNA sequence: TGTGCCAGCAGTTTAACCCTTGGCGCCCTGAACACTGAAGCTTTCTTT. It is translated as CASSLTLGALNTEAFF.

This clonotype was seen many times. This chain connects TRBV3-1 to TRBJ2-3; D is possibly TRBD2 (5 bases). CDR1 and CDR2 from the germline V gene are LGHDT and YNNKEL (reference sequence). This CDR3 has 13 amino acids. Trimming took 4 bases from V and 6 from J, leaving 11 bases between them. CDR3 sequence reads: CASSRGAVDTQYF. The CDR3 DNA follows: TGTGCCAGCAGCCGGGGAGCGGTCGATACGCAGTATTTT.

This clonotype has a count of ten or more. The chain joins TRBV5-1 to TRBJ2-7, with 9 nucleotides matching TRBD1. The ends lost 2 bases at V and 3 bases at J; junction bases unmatched: 3. This CDR3 region has 14 residues. From germline, CDR1 is SGHRS and CDR2 YFSETQ. CDR3 sequence reads: CASSFDRGNYEQYF. CDR3 nucleotides: TGCGCCAGCAGCTTCGACAGGGGGAACTACGAGCAGTACTTC. Filled out from reference TRBV5-1 and TRBJ2-7, the complete variable domain reads KAGVTQTPRYLIKTRGQQVTLSCSPISGHRSVSWYQQTPGQGLQFLFEYFSETQRNKGNFPGRFSGRQFSNSRSEMNVSTLELGDSALYLCASSFDRGNYEQYFGPGTRLTVT.

In its sample, this clonotype was seen many times. The chain is built from TRBV20-1 and TRBJ2-2; D uncertain. From germline, CDR1 is DFQATT and CDR2 SNEGSKA (reference sequence). The CDR3 has 12 residues. The V end was cut by 5 bases, the J end by 7 bases, with 11 bases between. For the CDR3, the DNA is TGCAGTGCTGCGGATGGAGACGGGGAGCTGTTTTTT. Translated, it gives CSAADGDGELFF.

This clonotype has only a few counts. The DNA of the CDR3 is TGTGCCAGTAGTTTAAGGGACCCTCCCCCCAGAGGTGAGCAGTTCTTC. It translates to CASSLRDPPPRGEQFF. This chain connects TRBV19 to TRBJ2-1; the D call may be TRBD1 or TRBD2 (5 bases each). The V end lost 5 bases, the J end lost 9 bases, and 23 bases lay between the germline ends. The CDR3 is 16 amino acids. Germline values: CDR1 LNHDA, CDR2 SQIVND (reference sequence).

This clonotype was picked up many times. The rearrangement uses TRBV9 and TRBJ2-5, with 9 bases fitting TRBD2. The CDR3 consists of 17 residues. V gave up 0 bases and J gave up 0 bases; unmatched junction bases: 6. Germline V CDR1 and CDR2: SGDLS, YYNGEE. Written as DNA, the CDR3 is TGTGCCAGCAGCGTAGGGGGAGCGGGGGGAAACCAAGAGACCCAGTACTTC. It specifies CASSVGGAGGNQETQYF.

The chain recombines TRBV27 with TRBJ2-5, with D tentatively TRBD1 (6 bases). The CDR3 totals 16 residues. Trimming removed 1 base from V and 2 bases from J, with 14 bases in between. Per germline, CDR1 MNHEY and CDR2 SMNVEV (reference sequence). The CDR3 bases are TGTGCCAGCAGTTTATTCGGCAGGGGTACACAAGAGACCCAGTACTTC. Its translation: CASSLFGRGTQETQYF.